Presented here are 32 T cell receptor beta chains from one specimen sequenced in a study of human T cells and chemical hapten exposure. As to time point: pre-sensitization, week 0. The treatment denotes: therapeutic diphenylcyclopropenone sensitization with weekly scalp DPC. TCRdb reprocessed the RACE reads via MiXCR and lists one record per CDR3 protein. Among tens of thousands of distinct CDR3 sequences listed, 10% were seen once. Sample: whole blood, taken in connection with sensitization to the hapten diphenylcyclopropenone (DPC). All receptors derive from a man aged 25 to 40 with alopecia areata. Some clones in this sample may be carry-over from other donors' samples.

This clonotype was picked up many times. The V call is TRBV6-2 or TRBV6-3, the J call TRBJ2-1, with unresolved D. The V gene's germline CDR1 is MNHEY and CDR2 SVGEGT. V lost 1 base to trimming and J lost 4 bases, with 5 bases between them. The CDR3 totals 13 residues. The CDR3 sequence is CASSYLRYNEQFF. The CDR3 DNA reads TGTGCCAGCAGTTACTTGCGATACAATGAGCAGTTCTTC.

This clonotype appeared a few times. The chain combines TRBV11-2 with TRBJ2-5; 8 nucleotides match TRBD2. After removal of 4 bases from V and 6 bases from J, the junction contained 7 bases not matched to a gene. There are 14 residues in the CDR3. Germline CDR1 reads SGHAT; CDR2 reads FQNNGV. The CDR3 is CASSSGGAGKTQYF. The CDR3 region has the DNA TGTGCCAGCAGCTCCGGGGGGGCAGGGAAGACCCAGTACTTC. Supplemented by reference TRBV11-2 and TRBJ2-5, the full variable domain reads EAGVAQSPRYKIIEKRQSVAFWCNPISGHATLYWYQQILGQGPKLLIQFQNNGVVDDSQLPKDRFSAERLKGVDSTLKIQPAKLEDSAVYLCASSSGGAGKTQYFGPGTRLLVL.

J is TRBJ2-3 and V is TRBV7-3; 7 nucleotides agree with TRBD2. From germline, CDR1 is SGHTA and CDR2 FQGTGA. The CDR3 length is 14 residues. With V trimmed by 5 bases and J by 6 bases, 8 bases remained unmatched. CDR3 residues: CASSQRGTSDTQYF. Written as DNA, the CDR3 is TGTGCCAGCAGCCAGCGGGGAACCTCGGATACGCAGTATTTT.

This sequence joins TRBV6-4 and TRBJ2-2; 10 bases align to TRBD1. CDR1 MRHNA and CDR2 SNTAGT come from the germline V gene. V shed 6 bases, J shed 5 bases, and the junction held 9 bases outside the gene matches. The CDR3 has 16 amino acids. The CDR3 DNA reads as TGTGCCAGCAGCCTTCGACAGGGGGCTAGGACCGGGGAGCTGTTTTTT. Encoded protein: CASSLRQGARTGELFF.

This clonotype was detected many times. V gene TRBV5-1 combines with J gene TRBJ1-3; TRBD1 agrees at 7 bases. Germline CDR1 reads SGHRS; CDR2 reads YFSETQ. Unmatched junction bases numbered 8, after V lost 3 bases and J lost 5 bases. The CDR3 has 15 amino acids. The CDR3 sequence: CASSSRDSSRNTIYF. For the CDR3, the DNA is TGCGCCAGCAGCTCCCGGGACAGCAGTCGAAACACCATATATTTT.

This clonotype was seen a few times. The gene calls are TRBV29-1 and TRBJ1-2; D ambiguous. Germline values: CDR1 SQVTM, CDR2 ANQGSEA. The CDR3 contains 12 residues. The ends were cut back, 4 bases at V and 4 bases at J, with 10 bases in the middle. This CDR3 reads CSVGGQSYGYTF. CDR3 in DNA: TGCAGCGTTGGTGGGCAGTCCTATGGCTACACCTTC.

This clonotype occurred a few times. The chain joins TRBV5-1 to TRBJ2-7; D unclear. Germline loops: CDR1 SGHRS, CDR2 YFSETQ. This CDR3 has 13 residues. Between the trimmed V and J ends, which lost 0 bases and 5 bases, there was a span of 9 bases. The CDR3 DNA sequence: TGCGCCAGCAGCTTGGTCTTGGGGAACGAGCAGTACTTC. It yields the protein CASSLVLGNEQYF.

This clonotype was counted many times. CDR3 sequence (DNA): TGTGCCAGCAGCCAAGTTACAAATCAGCCCCAGCATTTT. This codes for CASSQVTNQPQHF. V is TRBV3-1 and J is TRBJ1-5, with D unclear. The V end lost 1 base, the J end lost 4 bases, and 5 bases lay between the germline ends. CDR3 length equals 13 residues. CDR1 is LGHDT, CDR2 YNNKEL, per germline (reference sequence). Full variable domain (outside the CDR3, taken from reference TRBV3-1 and TRBJ1-5): DTAVSQTPKYLVTQMGNDKSIKCEQNLGHDTMYWYKQDSKKFLKIMFSYNNKELIINETVPNRFSPKSPDKAHLNLHINSLELGDSAVYFCASSQVTNQPQHFGDGTRLSIL.

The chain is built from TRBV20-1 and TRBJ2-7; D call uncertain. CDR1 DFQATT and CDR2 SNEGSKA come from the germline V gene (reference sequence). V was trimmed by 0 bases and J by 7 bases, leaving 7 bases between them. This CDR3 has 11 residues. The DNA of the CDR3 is TGCAGTGCTAGAGATGTGAGGGAGCAGTACTTC. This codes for CSARDVREQYF.

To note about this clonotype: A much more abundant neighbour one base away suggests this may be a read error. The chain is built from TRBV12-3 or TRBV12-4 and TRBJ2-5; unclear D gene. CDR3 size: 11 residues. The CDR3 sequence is CGSSQFETQYF. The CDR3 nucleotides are TGTGGCAGCAGCCAATTCGAGACCCAGTACTTC.

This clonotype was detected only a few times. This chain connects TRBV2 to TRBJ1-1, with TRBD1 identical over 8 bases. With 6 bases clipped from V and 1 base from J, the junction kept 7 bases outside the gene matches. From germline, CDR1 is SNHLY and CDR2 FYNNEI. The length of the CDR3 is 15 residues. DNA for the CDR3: TGTGCCAGCAGGGCCTGGACAGGGAAGAACACTGAAGCTTTCTTT. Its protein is CASRAWTGKNTEAFF.

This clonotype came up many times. This CDR3 reads CASSEWDRSTDTQYF. The CDR3 nucleotides read TGTGCCAGCAGTGAGTGGGACAGGTCCACAGATACGCAGTATTTT. This chain connects TRBV6-1 to TRBJ2-3; 8 bases agree with TRBD1. CDR3 length: 15 amino acids. Germline V gene data show CDR1 as MNHNS and CDR2 as SASEGT. The ends lost 3 bases at V and 2 bases at J; junction bases unmatched: 4.

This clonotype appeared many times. The CDR3 sequence: CASSRRQGNSPLHF. The CDR3 DNA follows: TGCGCCAGCAGCCGGCGGCAGGGAAATTCACCCCTCCACTTT. The gene calls are TRBV4-3 and TRBJ1-6, with D perhaps matching TRBD1 (5 bases). The V gene's germline CDR1 is LGHNA and CDR2 YSLEER. Trimming pared 4 bases from V and 7 bases from J, leaving 11 bases between. The CDR3 extends over 14 amino acids.

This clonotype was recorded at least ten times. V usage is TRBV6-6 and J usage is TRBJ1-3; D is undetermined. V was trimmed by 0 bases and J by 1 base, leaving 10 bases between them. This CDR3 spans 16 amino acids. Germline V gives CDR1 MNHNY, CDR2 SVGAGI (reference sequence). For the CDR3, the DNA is TGTGCCAGCAGTTACTCGGCGGTACAGTCTGGAAACACCATATATTTT. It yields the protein CASSYSAVQSGNTIYF.

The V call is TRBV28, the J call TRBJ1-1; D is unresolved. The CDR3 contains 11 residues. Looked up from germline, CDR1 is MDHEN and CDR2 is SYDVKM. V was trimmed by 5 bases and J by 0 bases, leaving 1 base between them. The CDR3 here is CASSMNTEAFF. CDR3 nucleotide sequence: TGTGCCAGCAGTATGAACACTGAAGCTTTCTTT.

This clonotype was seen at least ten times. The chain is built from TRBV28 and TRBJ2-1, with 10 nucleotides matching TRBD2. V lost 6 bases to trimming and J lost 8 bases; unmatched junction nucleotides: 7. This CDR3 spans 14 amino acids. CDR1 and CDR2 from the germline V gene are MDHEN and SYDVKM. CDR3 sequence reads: CASRLGLARDEQFF. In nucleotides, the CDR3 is TGTGCCAGCAGATTGGGACTAGCGCGGGATGAGCAGTTCTTC.

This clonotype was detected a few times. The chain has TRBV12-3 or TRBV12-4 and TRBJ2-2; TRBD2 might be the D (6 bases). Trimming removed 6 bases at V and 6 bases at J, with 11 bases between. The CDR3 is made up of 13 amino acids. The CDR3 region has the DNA TGTGCCAGCAGATGGGAGGCTGCCGGGGAGCTGTTTTTT. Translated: CASRWEAAGELFF.

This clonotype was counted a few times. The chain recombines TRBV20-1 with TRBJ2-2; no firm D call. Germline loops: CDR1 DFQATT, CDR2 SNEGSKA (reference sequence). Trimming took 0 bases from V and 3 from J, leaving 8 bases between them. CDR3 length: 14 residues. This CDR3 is CSARDLQYTGELFF. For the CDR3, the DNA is TGCAGTGCTAGAGATCTACAGTACACCGGGGAGCTGTTTTTT.

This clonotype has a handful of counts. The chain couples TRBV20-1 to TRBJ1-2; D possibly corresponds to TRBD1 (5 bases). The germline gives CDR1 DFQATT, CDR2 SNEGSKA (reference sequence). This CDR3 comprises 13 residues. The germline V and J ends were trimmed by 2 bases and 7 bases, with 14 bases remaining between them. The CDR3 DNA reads TGCAGTGCTAGATCTAGTCAGGGCGGTGGCTACACCTTC. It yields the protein CSARSSQGGGYTF.

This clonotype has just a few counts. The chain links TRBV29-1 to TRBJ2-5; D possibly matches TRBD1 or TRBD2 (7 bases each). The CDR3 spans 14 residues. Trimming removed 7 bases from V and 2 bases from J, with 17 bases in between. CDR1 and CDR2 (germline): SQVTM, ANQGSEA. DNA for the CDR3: TGCAGCGCTTCGGGGGGACAGACACAAGAGACCCAGTACTTC. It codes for CSASGGQTQETQYF.

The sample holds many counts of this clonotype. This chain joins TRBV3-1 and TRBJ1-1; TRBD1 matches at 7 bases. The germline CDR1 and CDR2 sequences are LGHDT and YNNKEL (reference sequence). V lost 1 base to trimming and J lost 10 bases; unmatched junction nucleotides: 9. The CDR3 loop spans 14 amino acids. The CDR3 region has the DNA TGTGCCAGCAGCCAAGGGCTGGGACGACAGGGAGCTTTCTTT. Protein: CASSQGLGRQGAFF.

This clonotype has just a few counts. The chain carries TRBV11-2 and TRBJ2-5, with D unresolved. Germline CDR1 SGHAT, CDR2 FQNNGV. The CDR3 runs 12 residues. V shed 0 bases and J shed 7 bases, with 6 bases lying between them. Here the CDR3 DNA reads TGTGCCAGCAGCTTAGATTTCGGGACCCAGTACTTC. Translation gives CASSLDFGTQYF.

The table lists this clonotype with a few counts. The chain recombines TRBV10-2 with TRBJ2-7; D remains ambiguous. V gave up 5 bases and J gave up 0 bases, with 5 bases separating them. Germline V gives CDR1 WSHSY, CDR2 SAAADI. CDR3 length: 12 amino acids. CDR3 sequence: CASSHGSYEQYF. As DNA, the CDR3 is TGCGCCAGCAGTCACGGCTCCTACGAGCAGTACTTC.

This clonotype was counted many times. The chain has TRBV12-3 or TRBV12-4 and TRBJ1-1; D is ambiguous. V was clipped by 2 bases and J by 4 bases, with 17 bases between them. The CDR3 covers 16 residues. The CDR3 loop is CASSLNMVSSGTEAFF. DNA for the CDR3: TGTGCCAGCAGTTTAAATATGGTCTCGTCGGGCACTGAAGCTTTCTTT.

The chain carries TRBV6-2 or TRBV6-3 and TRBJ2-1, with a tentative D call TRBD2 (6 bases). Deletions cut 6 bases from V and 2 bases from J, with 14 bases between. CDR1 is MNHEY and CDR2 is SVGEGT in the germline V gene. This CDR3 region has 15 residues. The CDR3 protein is CASRGPGETYNEQFF. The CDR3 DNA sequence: TGTGCCAGCAGAGGCCCGGGAGAAACCTACAATGAGCAGTTCTTC.

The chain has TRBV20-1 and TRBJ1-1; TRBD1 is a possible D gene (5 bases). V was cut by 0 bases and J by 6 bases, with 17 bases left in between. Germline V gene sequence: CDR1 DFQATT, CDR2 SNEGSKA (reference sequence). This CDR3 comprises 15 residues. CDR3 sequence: CSARDLAGRIAEAFF. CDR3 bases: TGCAGTGCTAGAGATCTTGCAGGGAGGATCGCTGAAGCTTTCTTT.

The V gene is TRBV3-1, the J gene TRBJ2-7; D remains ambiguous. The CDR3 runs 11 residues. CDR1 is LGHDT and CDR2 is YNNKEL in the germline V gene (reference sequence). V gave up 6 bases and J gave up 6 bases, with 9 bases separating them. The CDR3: CASSSLSEQYF. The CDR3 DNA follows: TGTGCCAGCAGTAGCCTTTCCGAGCAGTACTTC.

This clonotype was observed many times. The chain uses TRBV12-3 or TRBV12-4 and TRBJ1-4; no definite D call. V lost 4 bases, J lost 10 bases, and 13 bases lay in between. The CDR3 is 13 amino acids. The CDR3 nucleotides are TGTGCCAGCAGTTATAATACCGAGGGAAAACTGTTTTTT. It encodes CASSYNTEGKLFF.

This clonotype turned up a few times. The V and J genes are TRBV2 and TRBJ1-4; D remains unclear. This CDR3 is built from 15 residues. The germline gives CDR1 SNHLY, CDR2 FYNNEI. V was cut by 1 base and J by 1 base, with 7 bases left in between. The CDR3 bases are TGTGCCAGCAGTGAAGGTGTATTAACTAATGAAAAACTGTTTTTT. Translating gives CASSEGVLTNEKLFF.

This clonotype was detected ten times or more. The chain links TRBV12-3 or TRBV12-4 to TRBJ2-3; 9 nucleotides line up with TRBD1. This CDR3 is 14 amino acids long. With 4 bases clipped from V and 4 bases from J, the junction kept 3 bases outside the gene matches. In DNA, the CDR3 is TGTGCCAGCAGTTGGGACAGGGACGCAGATACGCAGTATTTT. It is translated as CASSWDRDADTQYF.

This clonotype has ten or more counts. The CDR3 sequence: CSGIWGQGHHEQYF. DNA for the CDR3: TGCAGCGGAATATGGGGACAGGGGCACCACGAGCAGTACTTC. V and J are TRBV29-1 and TRBJ2-7, with TRBD1 identical over 10 bases. This CDR3 spans 14 amino acids. The germline V gene has CDR1 SQVTM and CDR2 ANQGSEA. V was pared by 7 bases and J by 5 bases, with 11 bases of the junction left unmatched.

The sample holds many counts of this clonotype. The CDR3 spells CASSLGTRWTDYSNQPQHF. The CDR3 region has the DNA TGTGCCAGCAGCTTGGGTACCCGTTGGACAGACTATAGCAATCAGCCCCAGCATTTT. The chain employs TRBV7-8 and TRBJ1-5; possibly TRBD1 for D (6 bases). Germline CDR1 is SGHVS and CDR2 is FQNEAQ. This CDR3 is 19 amino acids long. V lost 3 bases and J lost 0, with 21 bases in between.